The 2 T cell receptor beta chains below all came from one sample that was sequenced in a study of regulatory T cells in long-lasting Graves disease. The time point here: newly diagnosed GD, antithyroid drugs for less than 3 months. After RNA was extracted from PBMCs, the TCR library was made from it. Construction of TCR beta libraries relied on iRepertoire HTBI primers and on Arm-PCR targeting CDR3 regions. TCRdb re-called the multiplex PCR reads through MiXCR, storing one row per CDR3 protein. The sample comprises roughly 220,000 distinct CDR3 sequences, about a sixth of which are singletons, and approximately 20% rests with the top ten. Sequences were derived from peripheral blood mononuclear cells (PBMCs), sampled at new diagnosis, from a patient treated with antithyroid drugs. These receptors were obtained from a female donor with Graves disease.

This clonotype was recorded a few times. The chain combines TRBV20-1 with TRBJ2-3; 7 bases match TRBD2. V lost 6 bases to trimming and J lost 5 bases; unmatched junction nucleotides: 5. The CDR3 runs 12 residues. Germline V gene lookup returns CDR1 DFQATT and CDR2 SNEGSKA (reference sequence). In DNA form, the CDR3 reads TGCAGTGCGGCGGGAGCTATAGATACGCAGTATTTT. Protein sequence: CSAAGAIDTQYF.

About this clonotype itself: With only one base between it and a far larger clone, this is likely a read error. V and J are TRBV11-3 and TRBJ2-1, with TRBD2 matching over 8 bases. CDR1 and CDR2 (germline): SGHNT, YENEEA. This CDR3 region has 16 residues. The CDR3 sequence is CVSSPLAGISYNEQFF. CDR3 in DNA: TGTGTCAGCAGCCCGCTAGCGGGCATATCCTACAATGAGCAGTTCTTC.